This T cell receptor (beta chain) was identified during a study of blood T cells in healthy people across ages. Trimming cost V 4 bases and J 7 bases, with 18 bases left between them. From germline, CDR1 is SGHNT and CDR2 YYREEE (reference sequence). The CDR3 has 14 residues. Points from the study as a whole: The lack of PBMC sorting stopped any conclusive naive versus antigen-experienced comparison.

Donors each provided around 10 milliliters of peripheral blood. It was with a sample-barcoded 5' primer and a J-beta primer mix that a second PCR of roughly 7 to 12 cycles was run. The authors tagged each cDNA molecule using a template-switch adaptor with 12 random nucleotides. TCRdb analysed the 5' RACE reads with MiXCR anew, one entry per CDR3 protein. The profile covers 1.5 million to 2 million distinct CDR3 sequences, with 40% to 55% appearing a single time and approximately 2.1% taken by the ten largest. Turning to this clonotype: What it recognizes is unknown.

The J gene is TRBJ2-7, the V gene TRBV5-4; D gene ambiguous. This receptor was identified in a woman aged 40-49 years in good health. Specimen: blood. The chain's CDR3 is CASSQTKSKDEQYF. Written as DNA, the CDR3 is TGTGCCAGCAGCCAGACGAAATCAAAGGATGAGCAGTACTTC.